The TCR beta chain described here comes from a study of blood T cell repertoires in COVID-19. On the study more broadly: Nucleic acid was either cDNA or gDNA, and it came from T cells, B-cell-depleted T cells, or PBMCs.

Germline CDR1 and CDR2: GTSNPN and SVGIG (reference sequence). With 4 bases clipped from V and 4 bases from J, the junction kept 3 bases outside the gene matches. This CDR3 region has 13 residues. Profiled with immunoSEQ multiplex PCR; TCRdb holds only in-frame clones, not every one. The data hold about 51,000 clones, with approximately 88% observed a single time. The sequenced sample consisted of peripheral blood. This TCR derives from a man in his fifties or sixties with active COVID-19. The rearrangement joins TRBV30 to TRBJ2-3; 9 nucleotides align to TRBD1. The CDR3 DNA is TGTGCCTGGACGGGACAGGGAGCAGATACGCAGTATTTT. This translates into CAWTGQGADTQYF.